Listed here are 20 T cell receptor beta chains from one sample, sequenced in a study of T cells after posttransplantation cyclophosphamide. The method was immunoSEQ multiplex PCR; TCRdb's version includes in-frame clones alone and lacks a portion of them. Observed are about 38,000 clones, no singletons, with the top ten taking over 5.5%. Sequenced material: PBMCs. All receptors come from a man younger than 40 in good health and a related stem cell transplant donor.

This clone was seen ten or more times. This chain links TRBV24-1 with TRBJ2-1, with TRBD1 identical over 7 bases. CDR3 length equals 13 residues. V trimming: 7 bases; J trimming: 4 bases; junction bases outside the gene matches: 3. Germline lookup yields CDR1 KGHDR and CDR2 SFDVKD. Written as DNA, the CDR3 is TGTGCCACCAGAGACAGGGCATACAATGAGCAGTTCTTC. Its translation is CATRDRAYNEQFF.

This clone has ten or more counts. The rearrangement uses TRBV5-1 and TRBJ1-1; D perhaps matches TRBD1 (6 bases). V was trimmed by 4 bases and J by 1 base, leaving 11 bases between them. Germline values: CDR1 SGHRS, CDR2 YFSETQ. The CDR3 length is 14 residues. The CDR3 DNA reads TGCGCCAGCAGCCAGGGGACGGCGAACACTGAAGCTTTCTTT. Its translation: CASSQGTANTEAFF.

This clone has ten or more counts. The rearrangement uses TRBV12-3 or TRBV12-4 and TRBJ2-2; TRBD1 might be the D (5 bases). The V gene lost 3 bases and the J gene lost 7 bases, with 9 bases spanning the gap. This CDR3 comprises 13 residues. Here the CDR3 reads CASSFQGYGELFF. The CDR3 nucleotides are TGTGCCAGCAGTTTCCAGGGCTACGGGGAGCTGTTTTTT.

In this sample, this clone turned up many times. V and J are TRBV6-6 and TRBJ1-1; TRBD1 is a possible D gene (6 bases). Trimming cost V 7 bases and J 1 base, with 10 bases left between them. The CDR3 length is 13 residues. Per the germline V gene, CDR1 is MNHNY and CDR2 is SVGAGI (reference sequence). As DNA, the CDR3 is TGTGCCAGCAACCTACAGGGGAACACTGAAGCTTTCTTT. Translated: CASNLQGNTEAFF.

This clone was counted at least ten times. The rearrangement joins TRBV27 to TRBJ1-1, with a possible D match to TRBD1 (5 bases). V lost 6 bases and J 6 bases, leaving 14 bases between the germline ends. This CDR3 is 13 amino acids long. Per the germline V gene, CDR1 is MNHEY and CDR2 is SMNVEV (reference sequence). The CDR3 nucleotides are TGTGCCAGCAGCAGGGAGGTAATGGCTGAAGCTTTCTTT. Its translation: CASSREVMAEAFF.

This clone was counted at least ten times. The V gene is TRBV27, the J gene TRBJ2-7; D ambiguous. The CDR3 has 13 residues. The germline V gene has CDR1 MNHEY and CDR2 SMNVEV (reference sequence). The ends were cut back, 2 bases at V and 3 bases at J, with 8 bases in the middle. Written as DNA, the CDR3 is TGTGCCAGCAGTTTAGAGGCGGACTACGAGCAGTACTTC. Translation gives CASSLEADYEQYF.

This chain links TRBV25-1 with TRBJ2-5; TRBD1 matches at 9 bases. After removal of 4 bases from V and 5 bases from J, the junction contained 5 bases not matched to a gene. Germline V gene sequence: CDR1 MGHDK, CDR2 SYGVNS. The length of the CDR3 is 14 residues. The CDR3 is CASSAGTGRETQYF. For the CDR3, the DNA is TGTGCCAGCAGTGCCGGGACAGGGCGGGAGACCCAGTACTTC.

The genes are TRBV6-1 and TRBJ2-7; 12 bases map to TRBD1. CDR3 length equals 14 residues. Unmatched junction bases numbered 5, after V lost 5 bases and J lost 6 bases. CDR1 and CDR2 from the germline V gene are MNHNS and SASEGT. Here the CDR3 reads CASSSGQGAAEQYF. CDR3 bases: TGTGCCAGCAGTTCGGGACAGGGGGCGGCCGAGCAGTACTTC.

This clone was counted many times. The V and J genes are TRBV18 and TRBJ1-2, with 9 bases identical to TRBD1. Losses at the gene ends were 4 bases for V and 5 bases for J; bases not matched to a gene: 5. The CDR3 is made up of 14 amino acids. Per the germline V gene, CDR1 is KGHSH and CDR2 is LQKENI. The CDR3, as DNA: TGTGCCAGCTCACGGTTACAGGGGGCGTATGGCTACACCTTC. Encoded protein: CASSRLQGAYGYTF.

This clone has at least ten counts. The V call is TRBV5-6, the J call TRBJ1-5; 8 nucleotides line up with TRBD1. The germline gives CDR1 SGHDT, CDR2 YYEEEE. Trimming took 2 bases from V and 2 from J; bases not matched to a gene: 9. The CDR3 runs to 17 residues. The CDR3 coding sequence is TGTGCCAGCAGCTTCGGACAGGGCCTGGGTGGCAATCAGCCCCAGCATTTT. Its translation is CASSFGQGLGGNQPQHF.

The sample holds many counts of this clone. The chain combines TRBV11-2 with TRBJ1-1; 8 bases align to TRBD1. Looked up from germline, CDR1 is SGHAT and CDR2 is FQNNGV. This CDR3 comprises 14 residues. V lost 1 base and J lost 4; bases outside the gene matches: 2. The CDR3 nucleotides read TGTGCCAGCAGCTTAGGACAGGGGCCCACTGAAGCTTTCTTT. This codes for CASSLGQGPTEAFF.

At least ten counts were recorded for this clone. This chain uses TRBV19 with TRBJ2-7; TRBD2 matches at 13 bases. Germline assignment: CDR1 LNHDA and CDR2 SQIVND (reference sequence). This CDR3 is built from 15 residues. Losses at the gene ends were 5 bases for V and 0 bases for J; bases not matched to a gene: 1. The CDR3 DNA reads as TGTGCCAGTAGTCGGACTAGCGGGGGCTCCTACGAGCAGTACTTC. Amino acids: CASSRTSGGSYEQYF.

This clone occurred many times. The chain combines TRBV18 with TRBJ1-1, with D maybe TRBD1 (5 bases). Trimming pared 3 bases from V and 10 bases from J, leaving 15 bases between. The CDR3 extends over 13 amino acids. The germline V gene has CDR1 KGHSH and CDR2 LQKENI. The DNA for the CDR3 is TGTGCCAGCTCACCTACCCCATCCACAGGAGCTTTCTTT. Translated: CASSPTPSTGAFF. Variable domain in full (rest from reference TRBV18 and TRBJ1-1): NAGVMQNPRHLVRRRGQEARLRCSPMKGHSHVYWYRQLPEEGLKFMVYLQKENIIDESGMPKERFSAEFPKEGPSILRIQQVVRGDSAAYFCASSPTPSTGAFFGQGTRLTVV.

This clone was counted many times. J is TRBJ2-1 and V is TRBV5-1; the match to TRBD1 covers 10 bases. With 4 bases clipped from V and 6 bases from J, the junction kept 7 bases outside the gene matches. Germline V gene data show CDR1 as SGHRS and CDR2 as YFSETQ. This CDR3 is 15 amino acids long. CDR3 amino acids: CASSPGQGLSNEQFF. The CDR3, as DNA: TGCGCCAGCAGCCCGGGACAGGGGTTATCCAATGAGCAGTTCTTC. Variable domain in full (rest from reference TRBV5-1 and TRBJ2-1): KAGVTQTPRYLIKTRGQQVTLSCSPISGHRSVSWYQQTPGQGLQFLFEYFSETQRNKGNFPGRFSGRQFSNSRSEMNVSTLELGDSALYLCASSPGQGLSNEQFFGPGTRLTVL.

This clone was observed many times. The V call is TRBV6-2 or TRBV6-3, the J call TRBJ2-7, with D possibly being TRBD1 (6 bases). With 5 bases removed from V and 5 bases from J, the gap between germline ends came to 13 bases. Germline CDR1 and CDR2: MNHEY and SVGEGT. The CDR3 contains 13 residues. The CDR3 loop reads CASSLIYRDEQYF. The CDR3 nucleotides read TGTGCCAGCAGTCTTATTTACAGGGACGAGCAGTACTTC.

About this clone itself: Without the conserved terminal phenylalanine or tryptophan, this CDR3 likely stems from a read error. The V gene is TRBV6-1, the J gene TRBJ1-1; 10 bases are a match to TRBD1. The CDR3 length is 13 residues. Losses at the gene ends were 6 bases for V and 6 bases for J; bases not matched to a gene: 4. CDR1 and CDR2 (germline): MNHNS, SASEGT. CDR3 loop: CASRATGGPEAFS. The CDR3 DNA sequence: TGTGCCAGCAGGGCGACAGGGGGCCCTGAAGCTTTCTCT.

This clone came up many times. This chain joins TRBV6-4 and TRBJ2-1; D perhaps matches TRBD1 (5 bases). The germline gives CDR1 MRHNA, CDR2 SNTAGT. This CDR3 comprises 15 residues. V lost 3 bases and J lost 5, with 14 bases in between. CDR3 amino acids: CASSEVGAGHNEQFF. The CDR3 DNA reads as TGTGCCAGCAGTGAGGTAGGGGCAGGGCACAATGAGCAGTTCTTC.

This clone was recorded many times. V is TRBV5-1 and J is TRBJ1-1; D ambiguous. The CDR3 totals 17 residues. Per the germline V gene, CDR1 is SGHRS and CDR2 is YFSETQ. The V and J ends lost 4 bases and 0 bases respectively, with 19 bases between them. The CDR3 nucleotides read TGCGCCAGCAGCCCGAAGATAAACAGCCTCATGAACACTGAAGCTTTCTTT. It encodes CASSPKINSLMNTEAFF.

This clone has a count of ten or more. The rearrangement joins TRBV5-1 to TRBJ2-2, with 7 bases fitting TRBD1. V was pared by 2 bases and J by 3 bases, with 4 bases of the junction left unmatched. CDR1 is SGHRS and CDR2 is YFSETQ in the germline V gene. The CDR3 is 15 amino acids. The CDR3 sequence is CASSLEGGDTGELFF. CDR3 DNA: TGCGCCAGCAGCTTAGAAGGGGGCGACACCGGGGAGCTGTTTTTT. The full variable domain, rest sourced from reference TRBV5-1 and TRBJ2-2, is KAGVTQTPRYLIKTRGQQVTLSCSPISGHRSVSWYQQTPGQGLQFLFEYFSETQRNKGNFPGRFSGRQFSNSRSEMNVSTLELGDSALYLCASSLEGGDTGELFFGEGSRLTVL.

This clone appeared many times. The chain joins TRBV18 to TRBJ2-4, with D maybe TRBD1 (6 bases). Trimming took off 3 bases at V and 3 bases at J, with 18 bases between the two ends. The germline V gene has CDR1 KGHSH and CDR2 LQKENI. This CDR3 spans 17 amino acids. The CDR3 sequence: CASSPLPGEGGKNIQYF. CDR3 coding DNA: TGTGCCAGCTCACCCCTGCCAGGGGAAGGGGGCAAAAACATTCAGTACTTC. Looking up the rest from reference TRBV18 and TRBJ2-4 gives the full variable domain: NAGVMQNPRHLVRRRGQEARLRCSPMKGHSHVYWYRQLPEEGLKFMVYLQKENIIDESGMPKERFSAEFPKEGPSILRIQQVVRGDSAAYFCASSPLPGEGGKNIQYFGAGTRLSVL.